This is a list of T cell receptor beta chains from one sample in a study of T cell changes during pregnancy in multiple sclerosis. Profiling relied on immunoSEQ multiplex PCR, and the TCRdb table lists in-frame clones only, not all of them. The repertoire has 90,000 to 100,000 clones, 90% to 95% of them found once; the top ten carry 2.2%. Source: peripheral blood, taken in the third trimester of pregnancy. These receptors originate from a female donor with multiple sclerosis, enrolled in a pregnancy study. Each CDR3 is given with its conserved first and last residue. D genes are given only for firm matches. Only some rows state a clone size, as once, few, many or a class for expanded clones.

clone_size d_call j_call v_call cdr3_aa cdr3_nt
. TRBD2 TRBJ2-7 TRBV28 CASSRRLAGNYEQYF TGTGCCAGCAGTCGTAGACTAGCGGGGAACTACGAGCAGTACTTC
. TRBD1 TRBJ2-7 TRBV7-9 CASSYPGQGYEQYF TGTGCCAGCAGCTATCCGGGACAGGGGTACGAGCAGTACTTC
. . TRBJ2-7 TRBV5-1 CASSLGFNEQYF TGCGCCAGCAGCTTGGGTTTTAACGAGCAGTACTTC
. TRBD1 TRBJ1-2 TRBV27 CASSAGTGKGYTF TGTGCCAGCAGTGCCGGGACAGGGAAAGGCTACACCTTC
. . TRBJ1-3 TRBV2 CASSEVRVFSGNTIYF TGTGCCAGCAGTGAAGTTCGGGTTTTCTCTGGAAACACCATATATTTT
. . TRBJ2-5 TRBV27 CALRPPGVVETQYF TGTGCCCTTCGGCCCCCGGGGGTGGTTGAGACCCAGTACTTC
once TRBD1 TRBJ2-7 TRBV7-2 CASSTFPGQGNYEQYF TGTGCCAGCAGCACCTTTCCGGGACAGGGGAACTACGAGCAGTACTTC
once TRBD2 TRBJ2-3 TRBV6-5 CASSGGRAPDTQYF TGTGCCAGCAGTGGCGGGAGGGCCCCAGATACGCAGTATTTT
once . TRBJ1-2 TRBV5-5 CASSLGETVGYTF TGTGCCAGCAGCTTGGGGGAGACCGTAGGCTACACCTTC
. . TRBJ2-2 TRBV27 CASSLFGLAWTGELFF TGTGCCAGCAGTTTATTTGGTTTAGCGTGGACCGGGGAGCTGTTTTTT
. . TRBJ2-1 TRBV28 CASSFLGRTKVWVGEQFF TGTGCCAGCAGTTTCTTGGGCCGGACTAAGGTTTGGGTGGGTGAGCAGTTCTTC
. . TRBJ2-2 TRBV4-3 CASRGNGRMAGELFF TGCGCCAGCAGGGGAAACGGGAGAATGGCCGGGGAGCTGTTTTTT
. . TRBJ1-2 TRBV13 CASSLGLTDPYGYTF TGTGCCAGCAGCTTAGGGTTGACAGACCCGTATGGCTACACCTTC
. TRBD1 TRBJ1-4 TRBV4-3 CASSHDRGQSEKLFF TGCGCCAGCAGCCACGACAGGGGGCAAAGTGAAAAACTGTTTTTT
few . TRBJ1-1 TRBV14 CASSQQGPSTEAFF TGTGCCAGCAGCCAACAGGGGCCGAGCACTGAAGCTTTCTTT
once . TRBJ1-2 TRBV5-1 CASSLGGDSFNYGYTF TGCGCCAGCAGCTTGGGGGGGGACTCCTTTAACTATGGCTACACCTTC
. . TRBJ2-5 TRBV18 CASSPPSQETQYF TGTGCCAGCTCACCACCCAGCCAAGAGACCCAGTACTTC
. . TRBJ2-1 TRBV28 CASHKGERSYNEQFF TGTGCCAGCCACAAGGGGGAGCGCTCCTACAATGAGCAGTTCTTC
. . TRBJ2-3 TRBV4-1 CASSQAGTSTDTQYF TGCGCCAGCAGCCAAGCGGGAACGAGCACAGATACGCAGTATTTT
once TRBD1 TRBJ1-4 TRBV10-3 CAISEILGQEKLFF TGTGCCATCAGTGAAATATTGGGACAGGAAAAACTGTTTTTT
. . TRBJ1-2 TRBV27 CASSPGSPLYGYTF TGTGCCAGCAGTCCGGGATCCCCTCTCTATGGCTACACCTTC
. . TRBJ2-2 TRBV19 CASSTGLGELFF TGTGCCAGTAGTACCGGTCTCGGGGAGCTGTTTTTT
once TRBD1 TRBJ2-1 TRBV5-8 CASSVFKGQGARNEQFF TGTGCCAGCAGCGTCTTTAAGGGACAGGGGGCGCGCAATGAGCAGTTCTTC
. TRBD1 TRBJ1-5 TRBV19 CASKGATGNQPQHF TGTGCCAGTAAGGGGGCGACAGGAAATCAGCCCCAGCATTTT
. TRBD1 TRBJ1-4 TRBV27 CASNPQGAGEKLFF TGTGCCAGCAACCCACAGGGGGCAGGGGAAAAACTGTTTTTT
. TRBD2 TRBJ2-5 TRBV19 CASSIAIQGGETQYF TGTGCCAGTAGTATAGCGATCCAGGGAGGGGAGACCCAGTACTTC
. . TRBJ2-7 TRBV19 CASSIGTAEYEQYF TGTGCCAGTAGTATAGGGACAGCGGAGTACGAGCAGTACTTC
. . TRBJ1-3 TRBV2 CASSEYWAEFSGNTIYF TGTGCCAGCAGTGAATATTGGGCAGAATTCTCTGGAAACACCATATATTTT
few TRBD2 TRBJ2-1 TRBV7-2 CASSPRIGTSGWNEQFF TGTGCCAGCAGCCCTAGGATCGGGACTAGCGGTTGGAATGAGCAGTTCTTC
. TRBD1 TRBJ1-3 TRBV6-5 CASSSWDRASGNTIYF TGTGCCAGCAGTTCCTGGGACAGGGCCTCTGGAAACACCATATATTTT
. . TRBJ2-7 TRBV10-3 CAIGRHRVQDEQYF TGTGCCATCGGACGCCACAGGGTCCAGGACGAGCAGTACTTC
. TRBD1 TRBJ2-7 TRBV28 CASSLYRGYEQYF TGTGCCAGCAGTTTGTACAGGGGCTACGAGCAGTACTTC
. TRBD1 TRBJ1-5 TRBV19 CASSTLGRGRHQPQHF TGTGCCAGTAGTACTCTCGGAAGGGGGCGGCATCAGCCCCAGCATTTT
. TRBD2 TRBJ2-7 TRBV30 CAWSGGTSGRALFYEQYF TGTGCCTGGAGTGGAGGGACTAGCGGGAGGGCCCTTTTCTACGAGCAGTACTTC
once . TRBJ2-2 TRBV18 CASSGRYTGELFF TGTGCCAGTTCCGGCAGGTACACCGGGGAGCTGTTTTTT
. . TRBJ2-6 TRBV25-1 CASRESGANVLTF TGTGCCAGCAGAGAGTCTGGGGCCAACGTCCTGACTTTC
. TRBD2 TRBJ2-7 TRBV5-6 CASGRTSGYEQYF TGTGCCAGCGGGCGGACTAGCGGCTACGAGCAGTACTTC
. TRBD1 TRBJ2-7 TRBV9 CASSRDRGAEQYF TGTGCCAGCAGCCGGGACAGGGGAGCCGAGCAGTACTTC
. . TRBJ1-5 TRBV10-3 CAISEFARTTDSNQPQHF TGTGCCATCAGTGAGTTTGCCCGGACAACTGATAGCAATCAGCCCCAGCATTTT
. . TRBJ2-7 TRBV29-1 CSVVGRAYEQYF TGCAGCGTTGTGGGCAGGGCCTACGAGCAGTACTTC
. . TRBJ1-1 TRBV6-6 CGTERNENTEAFF TGTGGAACGGAGAGGAACGAAAACACTGAAGCTTTCTTT
once . TRBJ2-7 TRBV4-1 CASSQGGGSTYEQYF TGCGCCAGCAGCCAAGGGGGCGGCTCTACCTACGAGCAGTACTTC
. . TRBJ1-3 TRBV13 CASSLGSASGNTIYF TGTGCCAGCAGCTTGGGCAGTGCCTCTGGAAACACCATATATTTT
. . TRBJ2-7 TRBV4-1 CASSQVRGGEQYF TGCGCCAGCAGCCAAGTAAGGGGCGGCGAGCAGTACTTC
. TRBD2 TRBJ2-2 TRBV2 CASSRIAGVTGELFF TGTGCCAGCAGTCGAATAGCGGGAGTAACCGGGGAGCTGTTTTTT
. TRBD1 TRBJ1-4 TRBV7-2 CASSVTGGSNEKLFF TGTGCCAGCAGTGTAACAGGGGGCTCTAATGAAAAACTGTTTTTT
. TRBD1 TRBJ1-2 TRBV5-1 CASSLETGGNRYGYTF TGCGCCAGCAGCTTGGAGACAGGGGGGAATCGCTATGGCTACACCTTC
. . TRBJ2-3 TRBV15 CATSRDPGTDTQYF TGTGCCACCAGCAGAGATCCCGGCACAGATACGCAGTATTTT
. . TRBJ2-6 TRBV9 CASSVRVSGANVLTF TGTGCCAGCAGCGTGAGAGTCTCTGGGGCCAACGTCCTGACTTTC
. . TRBJ1-5 TRBV6-6 CASRAVSNQPQHF TGTGCCAGCAGGGCAGTTAGCAATCAGCCCCAGCATTTT